The 14 T cell receptor beta chains listed next were all sequenced from one sample in a study of blood T cells in healthy people across ages. Primed by a sample-barcoded 5' primer and a J-beta primer mix, a second PCR proceeded for about 6 to 12 cycles. TCRdb reprocessed the 5' RACE reads with MiXCR, giving one entry per CDR3 protein. The sample shows 600,000 or so distinct CDR3 sequences, 25% to 30% of them seen only once. Material: blood. All receptors come from an elderly woman in good health.

This clonotype has a count of ten or more. V usage is TRBV27 and J usage is TRBJ1-2, with 8 bases that match TRBD1. The CDR3 is made up of 14 amino acids. The junction had 8 bases not matched to a gene; V was cut back by 3 bases and J by 8 bases. In germline, CDR1 is MNHEY, CDR2 SMNVEV (reference sequence). CDR3 nucleotides: TGTGCCAGCAGTTTCCGACAGGGGCCCTGGGGCTACACCTTC. It encodes CASSFRQGPWGYTF.

The chain combines TRBV18 with TRBJ2-6; 9 bases are a match to TRBD1. The CDR3 is 20 residues long. The V gene's germline CDR1 is KGHSH and CDR2 LQKENI. With V trimmed by 3 bases and J by 3 bases, 15 bases remained unmatched. CDR3 sequence reads: CASSPSPDRGHSSGANVLTF. The CDR3 DNA sequence: TGTGCCAGCTCACCTTCACCGGACAGGGGACATTCGAGTGGGGCCAACGTCCTGACTTTC.

The chain has TRBV5-6 and TRBJ1-6; a possible D gene is TRBD1 (5 bases). The ends were cut back, 0 bases at V and 7 bases at J, with 11 bases in the middle. The CDR3 loop spans 15 amino acids. CDR1 SGHDT and CDR2 YYEEEE come from the germline V gene. CDR3: CASSLGGGWNSPLHF. In nucleotides, the CDR3 is TGTGCCAGCAGCTTGGGCGGGGGTTGGAATTCACCCCTCCACTTT. Full variable domain (rest looked up from reference TRBV5-6 and TRBJ1-6): DAGVTQSPTHLIKTRGQQVTLRCSPKSGHDTVSWYQQALGQGPQFIFQYYEEEERQRGNFPDRFSGHQFPNYSSELNVNALLLGDSALYLCASSLGGGWNSPLHFGNGTRLTVT.

This chain links TRBV7-2 with TRBJ2-3; TRBD1 aligns across 8 bases. J gave up 3 bases and V 4 bases, and 9 bases lay outside the gene matches. Germline V gives CDR1 SGHTA, CDR2 FQGNSA. The CDR3 runs 16 residues. The DNA for the CDR3 is TGTGCCAGCAGCTCAATACGGACAGGGTATACAGATACGCAGTATTTT. Protein product: CASSSIRTGYTDTQYF.

This clonotype was recorded many times. V usage is TRBV24-1 and J usage is TRBJ2-5; D is possibly TRBD2 (5 bases). Trimming removed 3 bases at V and 4 bases at J, with 20 bases between. This CDR3 spans 17 amino acids. Germline CDR1 and CDR2: KGHDR and SFDVKD. The CDR3 region has the DNA TGTGCCACCAGTGATCGGTCTTTGTCTAGCTCGCGAGAGACCCAGTACTTC. This gives the protein CATSDRSLSSSRETQYF.

This clonotype was counted at least ten times. The chain is built from TRBV14 and TRBJ2-7, with D maybe TRBD1 (6 bases). Trimming took off 4 bases at V and 7 bases at J, with 11 bases between the two ends. This CDR3 is 12 amino acids long. CDR1 and CDR2 from the germline V gene are SGHDN and FVKESK. CDR3 region: CASSPVGGEQYF. The CDR3 nucleotides are TGTGCCAGCAGCCCGGTAGGGGGAGAGCAGTACTTC.

The rearrangement links TRBV7-9 to TRBJ2-1; 11 bases align to TRBD2. V lost 4 bases to trimming and J lost 5 bases; unmatched junction nucleotides: 7. Per germline, CDR1 SEHNR and CDR2 FQNEAQ (reference sequence). This CDR3 is built from 16 residues. This chain's CDR3 is CASSSRLAGRHNEQFF. As DNA, the CDR3 is TGTGCCAGCAGCTCTAGACTAGCGGGAAGGCACAATGAGCAGTTCTTC.

This clonotype was counted many times. This rearrangement joins TRBV5-1 to TRBJ2-5; 7 bases are shared with TRBD1. Germline assignment: CDR1 SGHRS and CDR2 YFSETQ. V was pared by 4 bases and J by 2 bases, with 5 bases of the junction left unmatched. This CDR3 has 14 residues. The CDR3 DNA reads as TGCGCCAGCAGCACCCTGGGACAGCAAGAGACCCAGTACTTC. This encodes CASSTLGQQETQYF.

Comments on this clonotype: One end of the junction fails to match germline, which may point to a read error. The gene calls are TRBV28 and TRBJ1-2; weak D call: TRBD1 (6 bases). The germline V gene has CDR1 MDHEN and CDR2 SYDVKM. CDR3 length: 14 residues. The CDR3 reads CASRAGGQDYGYIF. The DNA of the CDR3 is TGTGCCAGCAGGGCGGGGGGGCAAGACTATGGCTACATCTTC.

This clonotype came up a few times. The J gene is TRBJ1-2, the V gene TRBV28, with D maybe TRBD1 (5 bases). CDR1 and CDR2 from the germline V gene are MDHEN and SYDVKM. Trimming cost V 3 bases and J 1 base, with 15 bases left between them. This CDR3 is built from 16 residues. CDR3 coding DNA: TGTGCCAGCAGTTTGGCACCAGGGAAGGGTAACTATGGCTACACCTTC. It specifies CASSLAPGKGNYGYTF.

V and J are TRBV7-2 and TRBJ2-5; tentative D call: TRBD2 (5 bases). The V end lost 5 bases, the J end lost 11 bases, and 18 bases lay between the germline ends. The CDR3 length is 13 residues. The germline V gene has CDR1 SGHTA and CDR2 FQGNSA. The CDR3 DNA sequence: TGTGCCAGCAGCCGGGTTCCGGGGTTGGAGCAGTACTTC. Encoded protein: CASSRVPGLEQYF.

This clonotype was counted between two and nine times. The chain is built from TRBV12-5 and TRBJ1-3, with D maybe TRBD1 (5 bases). Germline V CDR1 and CDR2: LGHNT, FRNRAP. V was shortened by 1 base and J by 0 bases, with 10 bases between the two germline ends. The CDR3 runs 16 residues. CDR3 nucleotide sequence: TGTGCTAGTGGTTTGGCCCGCGGGGGCTCTGGAAACACCATATATTTT. Translating it yields CASGLARGGSGNTIYF.

With respect to this clonotype: A read error may be the cause here, since a much bigger clone is one base away. The chain joins TRBV7-2 to TRBJ1-4; 7 positions match TRBD1. V lost 5 bases to trimming and J lost 5 bases; unmatched junction nucleotides: 5. CDR3 length equals 14 residues. Germline V CDR1 and CDR2: SGHTA, FQGNSA. The DNA for the CDR3 is TGTGCCAGCAGCCCGAGACAGGGAAATGAAAAACTGTTTTTT. It codes for CASSPRQGNEKLFF.

This clonotype came up many times. This chain joins TRBV5-1 and TRBJ2-5; 7 bases are shared with TRBD2. CDR3 length: 15 amino acids. The ends lost 4 bases at V and 1 base at J; junction bases unmatched: 7. Per the germline V gene, CDR1 is SGHRS and CDR2 is YFSETQ. The CDR3, as DNA: TGCGCCAGCAGCATGACTAGCCTGGTCCAAGAGACCCAGTACTTC. Translating it yields CASSMTSLVQETQYF.